The 26 T cell receptor beta chains below all came from one sample that was sequenced in a study of blood T cell repertoires in COVID-19. The protocol was immunoSEQ multiplex PCR, while the TCRdb copy is restricted to in-frame clones and leaves out a portion. The sample contains roughly 120,000 clones, about 82% of which appear only once. Sequenced material: peripheral blood. Receptors were obtained from a human donor in a cohort sampled during active COVID-19.

Details on this clone: The final CDR3 position lacks the conserved phenylalanine or tryptophan, pointing to a likely read error. The V and J genes are TRBV6-5 and TRBJ1-1; 7 bases line up with TRBD1. Germline trimming cut 4 bases from V and 0 bases from J; bases unmatched to any gene: 2. The CDR3 has 14 residues. Per germline, CDR1 MNHEY and CDR2 SVGAGI. As DNA, the CDR3 is TGTGCCAGCAGTTGGGGACAGCTGAACACTGAAGCTTTCCTT. Its protein is CASSWGQLNTEAFL.

The rearrangement uses TRBV18 and TRBJ2-5; maybe TRBD2 (5 bases). V lost 3 bases to trimming and J lost 1 base, with 6 bases between them. The CDR3 runs 13 residues. Per the germline V gene, CDR1 is KGHSH and CDR2 is LQKENI. Here the CDR3 DNA reads TGTGCCAGCTCACCCCGGGGCCAAGAGACCCAGTACTTC. Its translation is CASSPRGQETQYF.

V is TRBV6-2 or TRBV6-3 and J is TRBJ2-7; 12 bases fit TRBD1. Germline V gene sequence: CDR1 MNHEY, CDR2 SVGEGT. The CDR3 is 18 residues long. Unmatched junction bases numbered 12, after V lost 5 bases and J lost 1 base. The CDR3 nucleotides are TGTGCCAGCAGTCTATCAACACGGGACAGGGGGCCGTCCTACGAGCAGTACTTC. Translated: CASSLSTRDRGPSYEQYF.

The chain has TRBV29-1 and TRBJ1-2; 7 nucleotides agree with TRBD1. The CDR3 length is 12 residues. Germline V gives CDR1 SQVTM, CDR2 ANQGSEA. The V and J ends lost 7 bases and 6 bases, in that order; junction bases with no gene match: 8. The CDR3 sequence is CSAGDSRDGYTF. The CDR3, as DNA: TGCAGCGCTGGGGACAGCAGGGATGGCTACACCTTC. Full variable domain (rest looked up from reference TRBV29-1 and TRBJ1-2): SAVISQKPSRDICQRGTSLTIQCQVDSQVTMMFWYRQQPGQSLTLIATANQGSEATYESGFVIDKFPISRPNLTFSTLTVSNMSPEDSSIYLCSAGDSRDGYTFGSGTRLTVV.

The chain is built from TRBV19 and TRBJ2-7, with 8 bases identical to TRBD1. V was pared by 1 base and J by 5 bases, with 7 bases of the junction left unmatched. Germline CDR1 and CDR2: LNHDA and SQIVND (reference sequence). This CDR3 spans 15 amino acids. DNA for the CDR3: TGTGCCAGTAGTATAGGGGGGGACAGGACCCACGAGCAGTACTTC. This sequence encodes CASSIGGDRTHEQYF.

V gene TRBV5-1 combines with J gene TRBJ2-5; the D gene is possibly TRBD2 (5 bases). The CDR3 has 15 residues. Trimming shortened V by 0 bases and J by 4 bases, and 13 bases separated the two germline ends. CDR1 and CDR2 from the germline V gene are SGHRS and YFSETQ. CDR3 sequence (DNA): TGCGCCAGCAGCTTGGCCAACGCGGGTATAGAGACCCAGTACTTC. Protein product: CASSLANAGIETQYF.

This clone is medium-sized. The chain carries TRBV7-9 and TRBJ2-1; 9 nucleotides agree with TRBD1. V lost 5 bases to trimming and J lost 2 bases; unmatched junction nucleotides: 7. Germline lookup yields CDR1 SEHNR and CDR2 FQNEAQ (reference sequence). This CDR3 is 16 amino acids long. The CDR3 reads CASSALTGGPYNEQFF. The CDR3 region has the DNA TGTGCCAGCAGCGCCCTGACAGGGGGACCCTACAATGAGCAGTTCTTC.

This clone occurred once. CDR3 region: CASSPSQGLRTEAFF. As DNA, the CDR3 is TGTGCCAGCTCACCGAGTCAGGGGCTGAGGACTGAAGCTTTCTTT. This rearrangement joins TRBV18 to TRBJ1-1; TRBD1 might be the D (6 bases). CDR1 is KGHSH and CDR2 is LQKENI in the germline V gene. V lost 3 bases and J 5 bases, leaving 16 bases between the germline ends. The CDR3 totals 15 residues. Full variable domain (rest looked up from reference TRBV18 and TRBJ1-1): NAGVMQNPRHLVRRRGQEARLRCSPMKGHSHVYWYRQLPEEGLKFMVYLQKENIIDESGMPKERFSAEFPKEGPSILRIQQVVRGDSAAYFCASSPSQGLRTEAFFGQGTRLTVV.

V gene TRBV24-1 combines with J gene TRBJ2-2, with a possible D match to TRBD1 (5 bases). The V end lost 6 bases, the J end lost 0 bases, and 10 bases lay between the germline ends. Germline V gene sequence: CDR1 KGHDR, CDR2 SFDVKD. The CDR3 contains 15 residues. This chain's CDR3 is CATSFPRANTGELFF. CDR3 in DNA: TGTGCCACCAGTTTTCCCAGGGCGAACACCGGGGAGCTGTTTTTT.

CDR3 loop: CASRRWGLAGGNEQFF. The CDR3 DNA reads as TGCGCCAGCCGTCGTTGGGGACTAGCGGGAGGCAATGAGCAGTTCTTC. The V gene is TRBV5-1, the J gene TRBJ2-1; 15 nucleotides match TRBD2. The J segment lost 6 bases and the V segment lost 7 bases, leaving 8 bases of the junction unmatched. The CDR3 loop spans 16 amino acids. CDR1 is SGHRS, CDR2 YFSETQ, per germline.

V and J are TRBV11-2 and TRBJ2-1, with D tentatively TRBD2 (5 bases). V was pared by 0 bases and J by 5 bases, with 14 bases between. The CDR3 totals 16 residues. The germline CDR1 and CDR2 sequences are SGHAT and FQNNGV. Here the CDR3 reads CASSLDLGGTHNEQFF. The CDR3 bases are TGTGCCAGCAGCTTAGATCTCGGAGGCACCCACAATGAGCAGTTCTTC.

The genes are TRBV6-1 and TRBJ1-2, with a possible D match to TRBD1 (5 bases). The CDR3 runs 11 residues. V lost 0 bases to trimming and J lost 11 bases, with 7 bases between them. Per germline, CDR1 MNHNS and CDR2 SASEGT. CDR3 protein: CASSEAGHYTF. CDR3 coding DNA: TGTGCCAGCAGTGAAGCGGGGCATTACACCTTC.

The J gene is TRBJ2-1, the V gene TRBV9, with a tentative D call TRBD2 (5 bases). Trimming took off 0 bases at V and 0 bases at J, with 10 bases between the two ends. The CDR3 runs 16 residues. CDR1 SGDLS and CDR2 YYNGEE come from the germline V gene. CDR3 bases: TGTGCCAGCAGCGTAGTCGGGGAGAGCTCCTACAATGAGCAGTTCTTC. It is translated as CASSVVGESSYNEQFF.

The CDR3 reads CASSFGQNSPLHF. The CDR3 DNA reads as TGTGCCAGCAGCTTTGGACAAAATTCACCCCTCCACTTT. The genes are TRBV11-2 and TRBJ1-6, with TRBD1 as a possible D gene (5 bases). CDR1 is SGHAT and CDR2 is FQNNGV in the germline V gene. Trimming took 3 bases from V and 7 from J, leaving 7 bases between them. The CDR3 extends over 13 amino acids. Looking up the rest from reference TRBV11-2 and TRBJ1-6 gives the full variable domain: EAGVAQSPRYKIIEKRQSVAFWCNPISGHATLYWYQQILGQGPKLLIQFQNNGVVDDSQLPKDRFSAERLKGVDSTLKIQPAKLEDSAVYLCASSFGQNSPLHFGNGTRLTVT.

This chain connects TRBV28 to TRBJ2-7, with D hard to call. Trimming took 5 bases from V and 3 from J, leaving 17 bases between them. The germline gives CDR1 MDHEN, CDR2 SYDVKM. This CDR3 contains 15 residues. The DNA for the CDR3 is TGTGCCAGCAGTGCCCGGAGCATCTTAGGCTACGAGCAGTACTTC. This sequence encodes CASSARSILGYEQYF.

This clone was seen only a few times. This chain joins TRBV9 and TRBJ2-1; D perhaps matches TRBD1 (5 bases). Deletions cut 0 bases from V and 12 bases from J, with 22 bases between. CDR1 is SGDLS, CDR2 YYNGEE, per germline. The CDR3 totals 16 residues. Here the CDR3 reads CASSVDWGGADQVQFF. The CDR3 coding sequence is TGTGCCAGCAGCGTAGACTGGGGTGGGGCCGATCAGGTGCAGTTCTTC.

As to this clone: Other nucleotide sequences from this sample produce the same CDR3. The gene calls are TRBV7-2 and TRBJ2-5; D is uncertain. The CDR3 loop spans 12 amino acids. The V gene lost 2 bases and the J gene lost 5 bases, with 6 bases spanning the gap. Germline CDR1 reads SGHTA; CDR2 reads FQGNSA. This CDR3 is CASSLSRETQYF. The CDR3 DNA reads TGTGCCAGCAGCTTATCACGGGAGACCCAGTACTTC.

In this sample, this clone turned up once. Here the CDR3 DNA reads TGTGCCAGCAGCTTAAGTGGGACATACAATGAGCAGTTCTTC. As protein: CASSLSGTYNEQFF. V gene TRBV7-2 combines with J gene TRBJ2-1; TRBD1 is a possible D gene (6 bases). Trimming shortened V by 2 bases and J by 4 bases, and 9 bases separated the two germline ends. Germline V lookup: CDR1 SGHTA, CDR2 FQGNSA. The CDR3 is 14 residues long.

The gene calls are TRBV27 and TRBJ2-3; possibly TRBD2 for D (5 bases). The CDR3 is 14 residues long. V dropped 0 bases and J dropped 7 bases, with 11 bases sitting between them. Germline V gene sequence: CDR1 MNHEY, CDR2 SMNVEV (reference sequence). CDR3 coding DNA: TGTGCCAGCAGTTTATCGAACCGGGATTATACGCAGTATTTT. Its translation is CASSLSNRDYTQYF.

This clone was seen only once. V and J are TRBV9 and TRBJ2-3, with a tentative D call TRBD2 (6 bases). The CDR3 is 16 amino acids. Trimming left V 3 bases short and J 2 bases short, with 16 bases between. The V gene's germline CDR1 is SGDLS and CDR2 YYNGEE. CDR3 amino acids: CASSAPGTLITDTQYF. CDR3 in DNA: TGTGCCAGCAGCGCCCCCGGGACTTTGATCACAGATACGCAGTATTTT.

The rearrangement uses TRBV7-2 and TRBJ1-2; 7 positions agree with TRBD1. This CDR3 is 13 amino acids long. Trimming took 1 base from V and 7 from J; bases not matched to a gene: 3. Per the germline V gene, CDR1 is SGHTA and CDR2 is FQGNSA. CDR3 protein: CASSLGQGRGYTF. DNA for the CDR3: TGTGCCAGCAGCTTAGGACAGGGTCGTGGCTACACCTTC.

This clone has only one observation. For the CDR3, the DNA is TGTGCCAGCAGTTTTCGACTAGCGGGTCGCAATGAGCAGTTCTTC. This gives the protein CASSFRLAGRNEQFF. The rearrangement joins TRBV6-2 or TRBV6-3 to TRBJ2-1; 10 nucleotides line up with TRBD2. This CDR3 is 15 amino acids long. J gave up 6 bases and V 4 bases, and 6 bases lay outside the gene matches. Germline-derived CDR1 and CDR2 are MNHEY and SVGEGT.

This clone came up once. V gene TRBV7-6 combines with J gene TRBJ2-7; weak D call: TRBD1 (5 bases). Trimming pared 6 bases from V and 2 bases from J, leaving 11 bases between. The germline gives CDR1 SGHVS, CDR2 FNYEAQ. This CDR3 comprises 13 residues. CDR3 nucleotide sequence: TGTGCCAGCAGTAGTACAGGTCCCTACGAGCAGTACTTC. This sequence encodes CASSSTGPYEQYF.

The rearrangement joins TRBV5-5 to TRBJ1-5; D ambiguous. In germline, CDR1 is SGHKS, CDR2 YYEKEE (reference sequence). V was pared by 4 bases and J by 4 bases, with 18 bases between. CDR3 length equals 16 residues. The chain's CDR3 is CASSGRDPTQNQPQHF. CDR3 DNA: TGTGCCAGCAGCGGTCGGGATCCTACACAAAATCAGCCCCAGCATTTT.

The V and J genes are TRBV5-4 and TRBJ2-2; 11 bases align to TRBD1. Per the germline V gene, CDR1 is SGHNT and CDR2 is YYREEE (reference sequence). Trimming cost V 4 bases and J 5 bases; bases outside gene matches: 4. This CDR3 region has 15 residues. Here the CDR3 reads CASSQDRGRTGELFF. For the CDR3, the DNA is TGTGCCAGCAGCCAGGACAGGGGGCGTACCGGGGAGCTGTTTTTT.

This clone was counted between two and nine times. V usage is TRBV10-1 and J usage is TRBJ1-5; possibly TRBD1 for D (6 bases). Germline loops: CDR1 WNHNN, CDR2 SYGVQD (reference sequence). The CDR3 totals 13 residues. Trimming pared 5 bases from V and 9 bases from J, leaving 14 bases between. This chain's CDR3 is CASSKTGQRPQHF. CDR3 sequence (DNA): TGCGCCAGCAGTAAGACAGGTCAGCGGCCCCAGCATTTT.